This entry lists 4 T cell receptor beta chains sequenced from one sample in a study of blood T cell repertoires in COVID-19 (dated by TCRdb to the early 2020s). Library creation used the immunoSEQ multiplex PCR assay. TCRdb took over this immuneACCESS table, retaining in-frame rearrangements with V and J assigned. Such tables are incomplete; in checked studies, under half of the missing clones stem from an unresolved V gene, and the remainder is unexplained. The sample has about 420,000 clones on record, roughly 90% of them singletons. The biggest ten clones account for roughly 0.87% of the sample. The sequencing input was peripheral blood. These receptors all come from a man aged 18-30 years with COVID-19, enrolled during active disease.

This sequence joins TRBV5-4 and TRBJ2-2; 7 nucleotides line up with TRBD2. This CDR3 region has 14 residues. Trimming cost V 5 bases and J 8 bases; bases outside gene matches: 9. Germline V gene data show CDR1 as SGHNT and CDR2 as YYREEE (reference sequence). CDR3 sequence (DNA): TGTGCCAGCAGTCCCCGTCTAGCGGCTGGGGAGCTGTTTTTT. This gives the protein CASSPRLAAGELFF.

In the case of this clone: The identical CDR3 is also encoded by other nucleotide sequences in the sample. The rearrangement uses TRBV30 and TRBJ2-3; D is possibly TRBD2 (5 bases). CDR1 and CDR2 (germline): GTSNPN, SVGIG (reference sequence). The V gene lost 0 bases and the J gene lost 3 bases, with 7 bases spanning the gap. The CDR3 has 13 residues. CDR3 loop: CAWSVGGTDTQYF. Written as DNA, the CDR3 is TGTGCCTGGAGTGTTGGAGGTACAGATACGCAGTATTTT.

V gene TRBV10-3 combines with J gene TRBJ1-1, with 8 bases aligning to TRBD1. V dropped 2 bases and J dropped 2; count of bases not matched to a gene: 7. CDR1 and CDR2 from the germline V gene are ENHRY and SYGVKD. The CDR3 has 16 residues. The CDR3 bases are TGTGCCATCAGTGAGGGACAGGGCGGAATTAACACTGAAGCTTTCTTT. Amino acid sequence: CAISEGQGGINTEAFF.

V usage is TRBV6-5 and J usage is TRBJ2-1; tentative D call: TRBD2 (6 bases). The germline V and J ends were trimmed by 2 bases and 2 bases, with 10 bases remaining between them. This CDR3 contains 15 residues. Germline V gene data show CDR1 as MNHEY and CDR2 as SVGAGI. CDR3 nucleotides: TGTGCCAGCAGTTACGGAGGGAACCCCTACAATGAGCAGTTCTTC. Its protein is CASSYGGNPYNEQFF.